This entry lists 16 T cell receptor beta chains sequenced from one sample in a study of T cells after yellow fever vaccination. MiXCR, applied by TCRdb to the 5' RACE reads, yields one record per CDR3 protein. The table records over 150,000 distinct CDR3 sequences, roughly 6.2% of them present only once. Specimen: CD4+ T cells sorted from PBMCs, collected on the day of the first yellow fever vaccination. The receptors shown here come from a man aged 18 to 30 who received the YFV17D yellow fever vaccine.

This clonotype was recorded many times. CDR3 amino acids: CASSLGTGPHNEQFF. Written as DNA, the CDR3 is TGTGCCAGCAGCTTGGGGACAGGGCCCCACAATGAGCAGTTCTTC. This chain links TRBV5-5 with TRBJ2-1, with 8 bases aligning to TRBD1. V dropped 0 bases and J dropped 5; count of bases not matched to a gene: 4. The CDR3 is 15 amino acids. Per germline, CDR1 SGHKS and CDR2 YYEKEE (reference sequence).

This clonotype occurred a few times. V is TRBV20-1 and J is TRBJ2-5; 8 bases agree with TRBD1. After removal of 8 bases from V and 3 bases from J, the junction contained 11 bases not matched to a gene. Looked up from germline, CDR1 is DFQATT and CDR2 is SNEGSKA (reference sequence). The CDR3 has 14 residues. This chain's CDR3 is CSSIRTGTEETQYF. In nucleotides, the CDR3 is TGCAGTTCGATCCGGACAGGGACAGAAGAGACCCAGTACTTC.

This clonotype was picked up many times. The chain carries TRBV9 and TRBJ2-1; 11 nucleotides agree with TRBD2. Trimming removed 4 bases from V and 4 bases from J; junction bases left unmatched: 4. Germline assignment: CDR1 SGDLS and CDR2 YYNGEE. The CDR3 length is 15 residues. The CDR3: CASSPPSGGYNEQFF. In DNA form, the CDR3 reads TGTGCCAGCAGCCCCCCTAGCGGGGGGTACAATGAGCAGTTCTTC. Full variable domain (missing parts from reference TRBV9 and TRBJ2-1): DSGVTQTPKHLITATGQRVTLRCSPRSGDLSVYWYQQSLDQGLQFLIQYYNGEERAKGNILERFSAQQFPDLHSELNLSSLELGDSALYFCASSPPSGGYNEQFFGPGTRLTVL.

This clonotype occurred a few times. CDR3 protein: CASSLGGGRYNEQFF. The CDR3 DNA reads as TGTGCCAGCAGCTTGGGTGGGGGTAGATACAATGAGCAGTTCTTC. This chain joins TRBV5-4 and TRBJ2-1, with D possibly called TRBD1 or TRBD2 (5 bases each). The length of the CDR3 is 15 residues. V shed 0 bases and J shed 4 bases, with 11 bases lying between them. CDR1 and CDR2 from the germline V gene are SGHNT and YYREEE (reference sequence).

This chain uses TRBV5-6 with TRBJ2-2; D call uncertain. Germline-derived CDR1 and CDR2 are SGHDT and YYEEEE. The CDR3 spans 14 residues. V lost 3 bases and J lost 1, with 7 bases in between. The CDR3 is CASSSWWNTGELFF. In DNA, the CDR3 is TGTGCCAGCAGCTCCTGGTGGAACACCGGGGAGCTGTTTTTT.

This clonotype has at least ten counts. The chain has TRBV7-2 and TRBJ2-7, with D perhaps matching TRBD1 (5 bases). Germline CDR1 and CDR2: SGHTA and FQGNSA. There are 14 residues in the CDR3. The V end lost 5 bases, the J end lost 8 bases, and 19 bases lay between the germline ends. The CDR3 DNA follows: TGTGCCAGCAGCCCAGGGATGGCGTACGGACAGCAGTACTTC. It yields the protein CASSPGMAYGQQYF.

In its sample, this clonotype was seen many times. This sequence joins TRBV12-3 or TRBV12-4 and TRBJ1-2; no definite D call. This CDR3 has 12 amino acids. Trimming removed 2 bases from V and 5 bases from J, with 6 bases in between. The CDR3 here is CASSLLEYGYTF. CDR3 nucleotide sequence: TGTGCCAGCAGTTTATTAGAGTATGGCTACACCTTC.

This clonotype was seen many times. The chain links TRBV7-2 to TRBJ2-3; D remains ambiguous. There are 13 residues in the CDR3. The germline V and J ends were trimmed by 2 bases and 4 bases, with 7 bases remaining between them. The germline V gene has CDR1 SGHTA and CDR2 FQGNSA. CDR3 amino acids: CASSLSFADTQYF. CDR3 sequence (DNA): TGTGCCAGCAGCTTATCTTTCGCAGATACGCAGTATTTT.

Details on this clonotype: Being one base from a much bigger clone, this may be a read error. The chain's CDR3 is CASSISGTTEKLFF. CDR3 sequence (DNA): TGTGCCAGTAGTATAAGTGGGACTACTGAAAAACTGTTTTTT. The V gene is TRBV19, the J gene TRBJ1-4; perhaps TRBD1 as D (5 bases). CDR3 length: 14 amino acids. Germline V gene lookup returns CDR1 LNHDA and CDR2 SQIVND (reference sequence).

The V and J genes are TRBV11-1 and TRBJ2-5; D perhaps matches TRBD2 (5 bases). V was clipped by 3 bases and J by 5 bases, with 10 bases between them. CDR3 size: 13 residues. Germline CDR1 reads SGHAT; CDR2 reads FQDESV (reference sequence). CDR3 sequence reads: CASSFGVHETQYF. DNA for the CDR3: TGTGCCAGCAGCTTCGGGGTCCACGAGACCCAGTACTTC.

This clonotype was counted many times. The chain is built from TRBV7-9 and TRBJ2-1; no firm D call. Per the germline V gene, CDR1 is SEHNR and CDR2 is FQNEAQ (reference sequence). CDR3 length: 16 amino acids. Trimming took 1 base from V and 2 from J, leaving 12 bases between them. CDR3 nucleotides: TGTGCCAGCAGCTTAGTAGACCTGGGCCCCTACAATGAGCAGTTCTTC. This sequence encodes CASSLVDLGPYNEQFF.

V is TRBV6-1 and J is TRBJ1-3, with 9 bases lining up with TRBD1. The J segment lost 4 bases and the V segment lost 6 bases, leaving 4 bases of the junction unmatched. This CDR3 is built from 14 residues. The germline V gene encodes CDR1 MNHNS and CDR2 SASEGT. CDR3 nucleotides: TGTGCCAGCAGATGGACAGGGGACGGAAACACCATATATTTT. It translates to CASRWTGDGNTIYF.

This clonotype came up many times. CDR3 sequence (DNA): TGTGCCAGCAGTTTATTGACTAGCGGGGGGGCCGGAGAGACCCAGTACTTC. This encodes CASSLLTSGGAGETQYF. The chain combines TRBV28 with TRBJ2-5; 14 nucleotides align to TRBD2. After removal of 1 base from V and 4 bases from J, the junction contained 5 bases not matched to a gene. CDR1 is MDHEN and CDR2 is SYDVKM in the germline V gene. CDR3 length: 17 amino acids.

The chain carries TRBV7-9 and TRBJ2-1; D is tentatively TRBD1 or TRBD2 (5 bases each). This CDR3 is built from 15 residues. Germline CDR1 reads SEHNR; CDR2 reads FQNEAQ (reference sequence). Trimming removed 4 bases from V and 1 base from J, with 11 bases in between. CDR3 sequence (DNA): TGTGCCAGCAGCTGGGACGGGGTATCCTACAATGAGCAGTTCTTC. This encodes CASSWDGVSYNEQFF.

At least ten counts were recorded for this clonotype. CDR3 in amino acids: CATSAGMPSPDTQYF. The CDR3 bases are TGTGCCACCAGTGCGGGCATGCCGAGTCCAGATACGCAGTATTTT. The rearrangement links TRBV24-1 to TRBJ2-3; D ambiguous. Germline values: CDR1 KGHDR, CDR2 SFDVKD. The V end was cut by 5 bases, the J end by 4 bases, with 15 bases between. The CDR3 has 15 residues.

This clonotype was seen repeatedly, ten times or more. This chain links TRBV12-3 or TRBV12-4 with TRBJ2-1; 13 bases are a match to TRBD2. V lost 6 bases and J lost 6; bases outside the gene matches: 5. This CDR3 has 15 residues. The CDR3 nucleotides read TGTGCCAGCAGGTCCGGGACTAGCGGGGCCAATGAGCAGTTCTTC. This codes for CASRSGTSGANEQFF.